This T cell receptor beta chain emerged from a study of human T cells and chemical hapten exposure. This clonotype was seen many times. Its antigen is undetermined. Time point indicated: patch test 1, 2 weeks after DPC sensitization. This sample's treatment: therapeutic diphenylcyclopropenone sensitization with weekly scalp DPC. Whole-study findings and limits: Controls formed significantly fewer large CDR3 similarity clusters than expanded TCRs did. PT1 expanded TCR numbers tracked positively with patch test score.

Per the original data handling: Samples ranged from roughly 23,224 to 700,000 TCRs, with a median of approximately 100,000. TCRdb ran MiXCR on the RACE reads and lists one entry per CDR3 protein. The V and J calls reflect TCRdb's pipeline rather than the authors' work. Among some 400,000 distinct CDR3 sequences, 4% to 5.5% were seen once, and the ten largest hold approximately 2.1%. CDR1 and CDR2 from the germline V gene are SGHRS and YFSETQ. Unmatched junction bases numbered 4, after V lost 3 bases and J lost 1 base. This CDR3 is 16 amino acids long. This clonotype was obtained from a woman between 45 and 60 years old with alopecia areata. Some clones in this sample may be carry-over from other donors' samples. The material was whole blood, obtained in connection with sensitization to the hapten diphenylcyclopropenone (DPC). The chain couples TRBV5-1 to TRBJ1-3, with 10 bases identical to TRBD1. The CDR3, as DNA: TGCGCCAGCAGCTCCGGGACAGGGGAGTCTGGAAACACCATATATTTT. This gives the protein CASSSGTGESGNTIYF.